A single T cell receptor beta chain is shown here with its context. What it binds is unknown. The source of the sample is a study of graft-versus-host responses after intestinal transplantation. Study summary: Recipients obtained multivisceral, liver-intestinal, or isolated intestinal transplants. Induction with anti-thymocyte globulin, then tacrolimus and steroids for about 3 years, was given to all recipients. Study conclusions and caveats: Within allografts, high graft-versus-host to host-versus-graft clonal ratios were seen among patients with graft-donor T cell macrochimerism.

Profiled with immunoSEQ multiplex PCR; TCRdb holds only in-frame clones, not every one. In the table there are about 86,000 clones, 91% of which are singletons. This CDR3 region has 13 residues. The V end lost 4 bases, the J end lost 0 bases, and 9 bases lay between the germline ends. The germline CDR1 and CDR2 sequences are GTSNPN and SVGIG (reference sequence). The chain links TRBV30 to TRBJ1-2; D is unresolved. The sample here was unstimulated CD8+ T cells sorted from spleen or lymph node cells, taken before intestinal transplant. This receptor was obtained from a human donor who received an intestinal transplant. CDR3 nucleotides: TGTGCCTGGACTGGGAGGTCTAACTATGGCTACACCTTC. Protein: CAWTGRSNYGYTF.